This T cell receptor (beta chain) was sequenced in a study of T cells after yellow fever vaccination. Overall study findings and caveats: Weaker overall was a secondary response that nonetheless peaked faster, on day 5 versus 15.

The CDR3 extends over 13 amino acids. V was pared by 6 bases and J by 3 bases, with 2 bases of the junction left unmatched. In TCRdb, the 5' RACE reads were re-called with MiXCR into one record per CDR3 protein. The sample includes tens of thousands of distinct CDR3 sequences, more than 5.5% of them seen just once. This clonotype has only a few counts. Its antigen is not identified. This chain links TRBV12-3 or TRBV12-4 with TRBJ2-1; 7 bases match TRBD1. The source of this sequence is a man aged 18 to 35 who received the YFV17D yellow fever vaccine. The sample was CD8+ T cells sorted from PBMCs, taken roughly 5 days after the first yellow fever vaccination. CDR3 loop: CASRGQNYNEQFF. CDR3 nucleotides: TGTGCCAGCAGGGGACAGAACTACAATGAGCAGTTCTTC.